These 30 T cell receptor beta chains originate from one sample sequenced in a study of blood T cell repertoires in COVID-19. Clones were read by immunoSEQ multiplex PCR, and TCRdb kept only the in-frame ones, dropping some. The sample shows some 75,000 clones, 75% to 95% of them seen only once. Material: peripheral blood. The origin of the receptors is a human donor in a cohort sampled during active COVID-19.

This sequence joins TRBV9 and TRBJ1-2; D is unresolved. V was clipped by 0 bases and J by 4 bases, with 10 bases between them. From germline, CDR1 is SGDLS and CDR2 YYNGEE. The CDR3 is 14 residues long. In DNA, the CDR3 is TGTGCCAGCAGCGTAGGGGAGGGCCTCTATGGCTACACCTTC. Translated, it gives CASSVGEGLYGYTF.

This CDR3 is CASRSDHRKGKAFF. CDR3 bases: TGTGCCAGCAGGTCAGATCACAGAAAGGGGAAAGCTTTCTTT. The V call is TRBV7-9, the J call TRBJ1-1; tentatively, D is TRBD1 (5 bases). The CDR3 contains 14 residues. Germline CDR1 reads SEHNR; CDR2 reads FQNEAQ (reference sequence). V was cut by 6 bases and J by 9 bases, with 20 bases left in between.

The CDR3 DNA reads TGTGCCACCAGTGATTTGCGGGGGTGGCAGTACTTC. It yields the protein CATSDLRGWQYF. The chain links TRBV24-1 to TRBJ2-7; D perhaps matches TRBD2 (6 bases). V lost 0 bases and J 9 bases, leaving 8 bases between the germline ends. The germline V gene encodes CDR1 KGHDR and CDR2 SFDVKD. CDR3 length: 12 amino acids.

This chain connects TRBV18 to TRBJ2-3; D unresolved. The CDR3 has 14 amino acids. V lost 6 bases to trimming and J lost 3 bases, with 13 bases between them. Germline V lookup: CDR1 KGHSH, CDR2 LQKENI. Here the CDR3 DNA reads TGTGCCAGCTCCCCCACTCAGGTGACAGATACGCAGTATTTT. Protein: CASSPTQVTDTQYF.

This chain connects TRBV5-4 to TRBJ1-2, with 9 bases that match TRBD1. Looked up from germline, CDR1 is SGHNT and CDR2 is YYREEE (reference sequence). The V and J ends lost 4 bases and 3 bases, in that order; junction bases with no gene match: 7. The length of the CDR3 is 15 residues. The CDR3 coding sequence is TGTGCCAGCAGCGGCAACAGGGGGCTGCACTATGGCTACACCTTC. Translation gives CASSGNRGLHYGYTF. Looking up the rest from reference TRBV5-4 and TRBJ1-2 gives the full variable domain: ETGVTQSPTHLIKTRGQQVTLRCSSQSGHNTVSWYQQALGQGPQFIFQYYREEENGRGNFPPRFSGLQFPNYSSELNVNALELDDSALYLCASSGNRGLHYGYTFGSGTRLTVV.

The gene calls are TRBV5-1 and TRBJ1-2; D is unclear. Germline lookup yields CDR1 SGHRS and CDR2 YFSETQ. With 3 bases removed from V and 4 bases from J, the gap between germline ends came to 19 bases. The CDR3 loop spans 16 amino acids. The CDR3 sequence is CASSSNSAQSGYGYTF. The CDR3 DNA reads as TGCGCCAGCAGCTCGAACTCGGCCCAAAGCGGCTATGGCTACACCTTC.

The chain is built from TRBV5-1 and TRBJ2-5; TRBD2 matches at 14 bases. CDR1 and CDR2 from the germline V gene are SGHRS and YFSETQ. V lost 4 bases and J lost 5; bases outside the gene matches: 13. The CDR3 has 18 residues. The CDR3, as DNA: TGCGCCAGCAGCCCTGGGACTAGCGGGGGTGCAGTGGGGGAGACCCAGTACTTC. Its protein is CASSPGTSGGAVGETQYF.

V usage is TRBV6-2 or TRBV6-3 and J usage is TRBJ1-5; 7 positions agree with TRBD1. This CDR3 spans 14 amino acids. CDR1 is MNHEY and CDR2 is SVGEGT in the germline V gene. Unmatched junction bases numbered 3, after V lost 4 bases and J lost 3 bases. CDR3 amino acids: CASSWGQINQPQHF. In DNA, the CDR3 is TGTGCCAGCAGTTGGGGACAGATCAATCAGCCCCAGCATTTT.

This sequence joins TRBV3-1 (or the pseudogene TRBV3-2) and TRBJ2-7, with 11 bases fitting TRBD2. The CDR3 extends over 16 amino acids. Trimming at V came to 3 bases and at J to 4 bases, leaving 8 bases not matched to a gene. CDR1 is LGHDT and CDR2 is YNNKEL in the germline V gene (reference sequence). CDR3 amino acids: CASSQYRGLAEYEQYF. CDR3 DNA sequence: TGTGCCAGCAGCCAGTACAGGGGACTAGCGGAATACGAGCAGTACTTC.

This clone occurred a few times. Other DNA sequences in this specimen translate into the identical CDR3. The CDR3 spells CASSPRGNTIYF. The CDR3 region has the DNA TGTGCCAGCAGCCCTAGGGGAAACACCATATATTTT. V and J are TRBV9 and TRBJ1-3; D ambiguous. Germline V gene data show CDR1 as SGDLS and CDR2 as YYNGEE. This CDR3 is 12 amino acids long. Trimming took 4 bases from V and 4 from J, leaving 6 bases between them.

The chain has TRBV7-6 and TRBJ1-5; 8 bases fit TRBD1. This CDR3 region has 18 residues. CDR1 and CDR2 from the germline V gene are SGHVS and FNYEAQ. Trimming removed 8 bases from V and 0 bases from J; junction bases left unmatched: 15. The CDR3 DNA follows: TGTGCCAGCCTCAAGTCGGACAGGGAACCCTATAGCAATCAGCCCCAGCATTTT. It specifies CASLKSDREPYSNQPQHF.

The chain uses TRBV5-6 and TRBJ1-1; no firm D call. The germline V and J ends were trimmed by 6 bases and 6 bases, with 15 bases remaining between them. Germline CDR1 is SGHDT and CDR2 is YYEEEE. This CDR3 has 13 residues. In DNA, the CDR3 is TGTGCCAGCACCCTGCGGGCAGGTGCTGAAGCTTTCTTT. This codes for CASTLRAGAEAFF. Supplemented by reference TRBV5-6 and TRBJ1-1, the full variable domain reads DAGVTQSPTHLIKTRGQQVTLRCSPKSGHDTVSWYQQALGQGPQFIFQYYEEEERQRGNFPDRFSGHQFPNYSSELNVNALLLGDSALYLCASTLRAGAEAFFGQGTRLTVV.

The CDR3 coding sequence is TGCAGTGCTAGTGACCGGGACAGGGGTGAGCCCCAGCATTTT. It encodes CSASDRDRGEPQHF. The rearrangement uses TRBV20-1 and TRBJ1-5; 10 bases agree with TRBD1. Germline V gene data show CDR1 as DFQATT and CDR2 as SNEGSKA (reference sequence). The V gene end was trimmed by 3 bases and the J gene end by 8 bases; junction bases not matched to a gene: 7. The CDR3 extends over 14 amino acids.

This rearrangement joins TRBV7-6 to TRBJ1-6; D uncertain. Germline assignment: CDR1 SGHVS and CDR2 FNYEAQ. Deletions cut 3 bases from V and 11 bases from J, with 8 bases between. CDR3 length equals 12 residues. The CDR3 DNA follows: TGTGCCAGCAGCTTTAATCAGGCACCCCTCCACTTT. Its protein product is CASSFNQAPLHF.

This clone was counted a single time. CDR3 in DNA: TGCGCCAGCAGCTCGGGACTAGCAGACACAGATACGCAGTATTTT. It translates to CASSSGLADTDTQYF. The chain couples TRBV5-1 to TRBJ2-3; 9 bases align to TRBD2. Germline CDR1 is SGHRS and CDR2 is YFSETQ. The CDR3 totals 15 residues. J gave up 2 bases and V 3 bases, and 4 bases lay outside the gene matches.

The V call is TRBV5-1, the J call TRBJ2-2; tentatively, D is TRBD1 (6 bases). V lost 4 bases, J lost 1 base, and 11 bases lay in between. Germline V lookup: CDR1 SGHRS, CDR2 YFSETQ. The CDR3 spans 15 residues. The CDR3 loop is CASSPTGQNTGELFF. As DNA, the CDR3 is TGCGCCAGCAGCCCGACGGGACAGAACACCGGGGAGCTGTTTTTT.

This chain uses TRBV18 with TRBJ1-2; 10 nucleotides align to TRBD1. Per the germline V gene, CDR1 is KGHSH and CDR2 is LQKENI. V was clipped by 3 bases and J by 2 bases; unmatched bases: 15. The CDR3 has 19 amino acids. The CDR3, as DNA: TGTGCCAGCTCACCGTTTTCCGACAGGGGGCGTAGTAGCAACTATGGCTACACCTTC. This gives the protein CASSPFSDRGRSSNYGYTF.

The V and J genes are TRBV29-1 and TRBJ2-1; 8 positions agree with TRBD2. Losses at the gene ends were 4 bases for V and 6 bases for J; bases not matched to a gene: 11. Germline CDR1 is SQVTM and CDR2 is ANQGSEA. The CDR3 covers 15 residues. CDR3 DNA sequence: TGCAGCGTTGCACAGGGCATGCGGGGGGCCAATGAGCAGTTCTTC. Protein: CSVAQGMRGANEQFF.

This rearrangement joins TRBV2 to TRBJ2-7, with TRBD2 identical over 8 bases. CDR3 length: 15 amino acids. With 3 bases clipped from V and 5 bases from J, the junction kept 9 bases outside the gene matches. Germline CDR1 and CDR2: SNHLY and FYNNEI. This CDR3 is CASSDGGVRIHEQYF. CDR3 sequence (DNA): TGTGCCAGCAGTGACGGGGGGGTACGGATCCACGAGCAGTACTTC.

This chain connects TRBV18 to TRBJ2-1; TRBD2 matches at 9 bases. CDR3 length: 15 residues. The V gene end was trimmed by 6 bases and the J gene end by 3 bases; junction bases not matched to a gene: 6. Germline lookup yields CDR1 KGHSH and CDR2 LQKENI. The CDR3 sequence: CASSESGGFYNEQFF. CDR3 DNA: TGTGCCAGCTCCGAAAGCGGGGGGTTCTACAATGAGCAGTTCTTC.

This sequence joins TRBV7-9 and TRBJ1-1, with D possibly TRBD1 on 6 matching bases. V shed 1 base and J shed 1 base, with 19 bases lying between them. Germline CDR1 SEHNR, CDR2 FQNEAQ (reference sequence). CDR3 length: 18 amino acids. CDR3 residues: CASSLGTGLGTKNTEAFF. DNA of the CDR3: TGTGCCAGCAGCTTAGGGACCGGGTTAGGGACAAAGAACACTGAAGCTTTCTTT.

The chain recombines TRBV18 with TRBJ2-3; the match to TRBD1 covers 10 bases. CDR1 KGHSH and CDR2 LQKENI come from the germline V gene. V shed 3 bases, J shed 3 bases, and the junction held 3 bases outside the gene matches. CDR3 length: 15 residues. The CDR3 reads CASSPTGGPTDTQYF. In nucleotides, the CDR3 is TGTGCCAGCTCACCGACAGGGGGCCCGACAGATACGCAGTATTTT.

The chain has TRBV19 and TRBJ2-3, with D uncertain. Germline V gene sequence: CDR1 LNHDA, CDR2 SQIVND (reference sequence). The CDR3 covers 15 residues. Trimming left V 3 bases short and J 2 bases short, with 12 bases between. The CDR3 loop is CASSIKQKDTDTQYF. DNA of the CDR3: TGTGCCAGTAGTATCAAACAGAAAGACACAGATACGCAGTATTTT.

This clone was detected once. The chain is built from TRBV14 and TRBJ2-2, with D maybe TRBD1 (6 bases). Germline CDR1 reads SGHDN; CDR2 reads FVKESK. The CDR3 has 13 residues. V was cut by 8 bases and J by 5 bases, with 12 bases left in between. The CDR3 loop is CASRVQGTGELFF. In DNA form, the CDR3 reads TGTGCCAGCCGGGTACAGGGAACCGGGGAGCTGTTTTTT.

The chain's CDR3 is CASSLGGRKDTEAFF. The CDR3 region has the DNA TGCGCCAGCAGTCTGGGGGGTAGAAAAGACACTGAAGCTTTCTTT. V usage is TRBV5-1 and J usage is TRBJ1-1, with TRBD1 as a possible D gene (5 bases). The CDR3 runs to 15 residues. V lost 5 bases to trimming and J lost 3 bases, with 17 bases between them. Germline CDR1 reads SGHRS; CDR2 reads YFSETQ. Full variable domain (remainder filled in from reference TRBV5-1 and TRBJ1-1): KAGVTQTPRYLIKTRGQQVTLSCSPISGHRSVSWYQQTPGQGLQFLFEYFSETQRNKGNFPGRFSGRQFSNSRSEMNVSTLELGDSALYLCASSLGGRKDTEAFFGQGTRLTVV.

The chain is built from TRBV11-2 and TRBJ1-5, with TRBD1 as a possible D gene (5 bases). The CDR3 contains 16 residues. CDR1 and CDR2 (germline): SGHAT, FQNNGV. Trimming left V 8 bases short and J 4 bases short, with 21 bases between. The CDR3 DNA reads TGTGCCAGCCCACCGGGGGGTGAGGGGAGGAATCAGCCCCAGCATTTT. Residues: CASPPGGEGRNQPQHF.

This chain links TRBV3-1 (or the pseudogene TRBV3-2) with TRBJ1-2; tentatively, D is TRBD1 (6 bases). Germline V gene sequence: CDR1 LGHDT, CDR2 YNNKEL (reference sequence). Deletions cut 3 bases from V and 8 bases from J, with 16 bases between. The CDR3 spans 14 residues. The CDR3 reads CASSHRTVERGYTF. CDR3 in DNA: TGTGCCAGCAGCCACCGGACAGTTGAGCGGGGCTACACCTTC.

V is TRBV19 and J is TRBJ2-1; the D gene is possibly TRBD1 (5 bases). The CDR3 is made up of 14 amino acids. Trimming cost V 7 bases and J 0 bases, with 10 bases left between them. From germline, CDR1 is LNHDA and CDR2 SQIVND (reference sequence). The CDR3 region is CASTDRGSYNEQFF. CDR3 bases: TGTGCCAGTACCGACAGAGGCTCCTACAATGAGCAGTTCTTC.

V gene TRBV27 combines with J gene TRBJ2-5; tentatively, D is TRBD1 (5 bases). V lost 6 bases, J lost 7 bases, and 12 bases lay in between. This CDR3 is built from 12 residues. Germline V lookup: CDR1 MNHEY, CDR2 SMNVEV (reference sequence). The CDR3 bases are TGTGCCAGCAGCCCTCCTCAGGGGACCCAGTACTTC. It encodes CASSPPQGTQYF.

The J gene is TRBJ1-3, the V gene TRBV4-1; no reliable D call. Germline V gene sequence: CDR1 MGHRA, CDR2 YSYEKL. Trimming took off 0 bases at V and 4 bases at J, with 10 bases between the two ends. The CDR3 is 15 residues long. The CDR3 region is CASSQEGGFGNTIYF. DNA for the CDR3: TGCGCCAGCAGCCAAGAAGGAGGGTTCGGAAACACCATATATTTT.